The TCR beta chain under discussion was sequenced for a study of blood T cell repertoires in COVID-19. As for the study in general: The study drew acute and convalescent COVID-19 samples from the United States, Italy and Spain. PBMCs, B-cell-depleted T cells, or T cells provided the cDNA or gDNA that made up the material.

TCRdb's table, derived via immunoSEQ multiplex PCR, lists solely in-frame clones and lacks some. The sample yields 300,000 to 400,000 clones, around nine tenths seen once. Germline V gene lookup returns CDR1 SGHAT and CDR2 FQNNGV. This CDR3 comprises 14 residues. V lost 0 bases, J lost 2 bases, and 8 bases lay in between. The TCR sequence derives from a woman aged 70-85 years with COVID-19, enrolled during active disease. The chain employs TRBV11-2 and TRBJ2-7; no reliable D call. The sequenced material came from peripheral blood. Here the CDR3 reads CASSLDIPAYEQYF. The CDR3 DNA sequence: TGTGCCAGCAGCTTAGATATACCGGCCTACGAGCAGTACTTC.